Described below is a single T cell receptor (beta chain) sequence and its context. What it binds is not known. The sample comes from a study of cytomegalovirus exposure and HLA in healthy donors. The PCR made use of 60 Vbeta and 13 Jbeta primers. TCRdb's table, derived via immunoSEQ multiplex PCR, lists solely in-frame clones and lacks some. The table includes around 140,000 clones, around 79% detected once. The CDR3 has 14 amino acids. V lost 6 bases to trimming and J lost 5 bases; unmatched junction nucleotides: 6. Germline values: CDR1 MNHNS, CDR2 SASEGT. Whole-study results and caveats: Earlier analysis yielded a pattern in which most TCR beta V segments were productive about 90% or about 30% of the time.

Input material: PBMCs. The chain joins TRBV6-1 to TRBJ1-4; TRBD1 matches at 7 bases. This clonotype was sampled from a woman between 35 and 50 years old in good health and CMV-seronegative. CDR3 region: CASSGDSLNEKLFF. Here the CDR3 DNA reads TGTGCCAGCAGCGGGGACAGTTTAAATGAAAAACTGTTTTTT.